This entry lists 29 T cell receptor beta chains sequenced from one sample in a study of shared clonotypes between healthy human individuals. Measured with immunoSEQ multiplex PCR; TCRdb has only the in-frame clones, and not every one. The data contain about 500,000 clones, approximately 77% of them singletons. The sequenced material came from PBMCs. Receptors were obtained from a woman aged 40-49 years in good health. Some clones in this sample may be carry-over from other donors' samples.

V and J are TRBV19 and TRBJ1-1, with unresolved D. Deletions cut 8 bases from V and 2 bases from J, with 6 bases between. CDR1 is LNHDA and CDR2 is SQIVND in the germline V gene (reference sequence). The CDR3 spans 11 residues. This chain's CDR3 is CASLFNTEAFF. The CDR3, as DNA: TGTGCCAGTCTATTCAACACTGAAGCTTTCTTT.

This rearrangement joins TRBV30 to TRBJ2-2; tentatively, D is TRBD1 (6 bases). This CDR3 spans 11 amino acids. Germline V gene data show CDR1 as GTSNPN and CDR2 as SVGIG (reference sequence). V lost 8 bases and J lost 13, with 17 bases in between. DNA for the CDR3: TGTGCCACAGGGAACACCGTGGGGCTGTTTTTT. This codes for CATGNTVGLFF.

The chain combines TRBV28 with TRBJ2-7, with 8 bases matching TRBD2. V was clipped by 8 bases and J by 0 bases; unmatched bases: 6. CDR1 and CDR2 (germline): MDHEN, SYDVKM. The CDR3 totals 14 residues. CDR3 nucleotide sequence: TGTGCCAGCCTCACCGGGACTAGCTCCTACGAGCAGTACTTC. Its protein product is CASLTGTSSYEQYF.

This clone was observed a handful of times. The chain employs TRBV29-1 and TRBJ1-2; tentative D call: TRBD1 (5 bases). The germline V gene has CDR1 SQVTM and CDR2 ANQGSEA. There are 12 residues in the CDR3. The CDR3 DNA is TGCAGTGGGCGGGGGAACAACTATGGCTACACCTTC. Translation gives CSGRGNNYGYTF. Filled out from reference TRBV29-1 and TRBJ1-2, the complete variable domain reads SAVISQKPSRDICQRGTSLTIQCQVDSQVTMMFWYRQQPGQSLTLIATANQGSEATYESGFVIDKFPISRPNLTFSTLTVSNMSPEDSSIYLCSGRGNNYGYTFGSGTRLTVV.

This clone was observed a single time. This likely reflects a read error, since a far larger clone is one base away. This rearrangement joins TRBV25-1 to TRBJ1-4; 8 positions match TRBD1. The CDR3 consists of 17 residues. Trimming removed 1 base from V and 10 bases from J; junction bases left unmatched: 14. Germline CDR1 is MGHDK and CDR2 is SYGVNS. Here the CDR3 DNA reads TGTGCCAGCAGTGAATCAGTTATCGGGCACAGGGGGGGAAAACTGTTTTTT. It is translated as CASSESVIGHRGGKLFF.

The chain combines TRBV9 with TRBJ2-2, with 7 bases that match TRBD1. The CDR3 has 15 amino acids. V was pared by 4 bases and J by 0 bases, with 3 bases of the junction left unmatched. Germline CDR1 reads SGDLS; CDR2 reads YYNGEE. The CDR3 region has the DNA TGTGCCAGCAGCATGGGACAGACGAACACCGGGGAGCTGTTTTTT. The encoded protein is CASSMGQTNTGELFF.

The chain has TRBV4-3 and TRBJ2-1; 7 positions match TRBD1. Per the germline V gene, CDR1 is LGHNA and CDR2 is YSLEER. V dropped 0 bases and J dropped 10; count of bases not matched to a gene: 6. This CDR3 comprises 14 residues. CDR3 sequence: CASSQDGQALEQFF. CDR3 sequence (DNA): TGCGCCAGCAGCCAAGACGGACAGGCACTCGAGCAGTTCTTC.

The V gene is TRBV28, the J gene TRBJ1-2; TRBD1 might be the D (5 bases). The CDR3 consists of 14 residues. Trimming left V 6 bases short and J 4 bases short, with 15 bases between. Germline CDR1 and CDR2: MDHEN and SYDVKM. CDR3: CASSTDQRGYGYTF. CDR3 DNA sequence: TGTGCCAGCAGCACCGACCAGAGGGGCTATGGCTACACCTTC.

Worth noting for this clone: Other DNA sequences in the same sample also yield this CDR3. V is TRBV5-1 and J is TRBJ2-1, with unresolved D. Trimming removed 0 bases at V and 4 bases at J, with 8 bases between. The CDR3 sequence is 14 residues long. Germline V gene sequence: CDR1 SGHRS, CDR2 YFSETQ. CDR3 sequence (DNA): TGCGCCAGCAGCTTGGGTCAAAATTACAATGAGCAGTTCTTC. It specifies CASSLGQNYNEQFF.

V and J are TRBV9 and TRBJ1-2, with unresolved D. CDR1 and CDR2 from the germline V gene are SGDLS and YYNGEE. The V gene lost 0 bases and the J gene lost 2 bases, with 5 bases spanning the gap. CDR3 length: 13 amino acids. The CDR3 bases are TGTGCCAGCAGCGTAGCCCAGAACTATGGCTACACCTTC. It specifies CASSVAQNYGYTF.

The chain combines TRBV18 with TRBJ2-5; 8 bases align to TRBD1. V was clipped by 5 bases and J by 1 base; unmatched bases: 3. The CDR3 sequence is 14 residues long. Germline CDR1 is KGHSH and CDR2 is LQKENI. The CDR3 nucleotides read TGTGCCAGCTCAGGGGACAGGAGCCAAGAGACCCAGTACTTC. This codes for CASSGDRSQETQYF.

Here the CDR3 reads CASSLAGEVHEQYF. CDR3 DNA sequence: TGTGCCAGCAGTTTAGCAGGGGAAGTCCACGAGCAGTACTTC. This chain uses TRBV28 with TRBJ2-7; D is perhaps TRBD1 (6 bases). Germline lookup yields CDR1 MDHEN and CDR2 SYDVKM. This CDR3 has 14 amino acids. The V gene lost 2 bases and the J gene lost 5 bases, with 13 bases spanning the gap.

The rearrangement uses TRBV28 and TRBJ2-7, with 8 bases aligning to TRBD1. CDR3 length equals 12 residues. The J segment lost 6 bases and the V segment lost 7 bases, leaving 5 bases of the junction unmatched. CDR1 is MDHEN and CDR2 is SYDVKM in the germline V gene. CDR3 protein: CASNARGREQYF. CDR3 DNA sequence: TGTGCCAGCAACGCCAGGGGGCGCGAGCAGTACTTC.

Details on this clone: This sample includes further DNA sequences coding for the same CDR3. The chain carries TRBV7-9 and TRBJ2-7, with 7 bases aligning to TRBD1. The CDR3 spans 14 residues. V shed 1 base, J shed 3 bases, and the junction held 3 bases outside the gene matches. Germline CDR1 and CDR2: SEHNR and FQNEAQ (reference sequence). The CDR3 sequence is CASSLGQGFYEQYF. The DNA for the CDR3 is TGTGCCAGCAGCTTAGGACAGGGATTCTACGAGCAGTACTTC. The whole variable domain, filled in from reference TRBV7-9 and TRBJ2-7, reads DTGVSQNPRHKITKRGQNVTFRCDPISEHNRLYWYRQTLGQGPEFLTYFQNEAQLEKSRLLSDRFSAERPKGSFSTLEIQRTEQGDSAMYLCASSLGQGFYEQYFGPGTRLTVT.

CDR3 in amino acids: CASSITGLFPNEQFF. CDR3 nucleotides: TGTGCCAGTAGTATAACGGGACTATTCCCTAATGAGCAGTTCTTC. V usage is TRBV19 and J usage is TRBJ2-1, with 7 positions matching TRBD2. Germline CDR1 reads LNHDA; CDR2 reads SQIVND (reference sequence). The CDR3 extends over 15 amino acids. The ends lost 2 bases at V and 7 bases at J; junction bases unmatched: 8.

This clone was counted between two and nine times. The gene calls are TRBV7-9 and TRBJ2-7; D is unresolved. The CDR3 loop spans 15 amino acids. V lost 3 bases and J 0 bases, leaving 12 bases between the germline ends. Per the germline V gene, CDR1 is SEHNR and CDR2 is FQNEAQ (reference sequence). CDR3 coding DNA: TGTGCCAGCAGCTTTAGTCAGGCGAGCTCCTACGAGCAGTACTTC. Its protein product is CASSFSQASSYEQYF.

The genes are TRBV4-2 and TRBJ2-3; weak D call: TRBD2 (6 bases). This CDR3 comprises 16 residues. V was clipped by 4 bases and J by 3 bases, with 17 bases between them. The germline V gene has CDR1 LGHNA and CDR2 YNFKEQ. The CDR3 here is CASSPEGLALTDTQYF. The DNA of the CDR3 is TGTGCCAGCAGCCCCGAGGGCCTAGCGCTTACAGATACGCAGTATTTT.

V and J are TRBV30 and TRBJ1-5; D unclear. Deletions cut 3 bases from V and 3 bases from J, with 9 bases between. Germline V gene sequence: CDR1 GTSNPN, CDR2 SVGIG (reference sequence). CDR3 size: 13 residues. CDR3 sequence (DNA): TGTGCCTGGAGCGCTGGAGCCAATCAGCCCCAGCATTTT. It translates to CAWSAGANQPQHF. Full variable domain (missing parts from reference TRBV30 and TRBJ1-5): SQTIHQWPATLVQPVGSPLSLECTVEGTSNPNLYWYRQAAGRGLQLLFYSVGIGQISSEVPQNLSASRPQDRQFILSSKKLLLSDSGFYLCAWSAGANQPQHFGDGTRLSIL.

The chain couples TRBV4-1 to TRBJ2-3, with 7 positions matching TRBD2. The CDR3 is 15 residues long. V shed 1 base and J 4 bases; nucleotides not matched to a gene: 5. Germline lookup yields CDR1 MGHRA and CDR2 YSYEKL. The CDR3 here is CASSQAPAGADTQYF. As DNA, the CDR3 is TGCGCCAGCAGCCAAGCCCCCGCGGGGGCAGATACGCAGTATTTT.

V gene TRBV27 combines with J gene TRBJ2-7; the D is unclear. CDR1 is MNHEY and CDR2 is SMNVEV in the germline V gene (reference sequence). The V and J ends lost 4 bases and 4 bases respectively, with 11 bases between them. This CDR3 comprises 13 residues. The DNA of the CDR3 is TGTGCCAGCAGTTACCACGTCGGGTACGAGCAGTACTTC. It is translated as CASSYHVGYEQYF.

The chain has TRBV29-1 and TRBJ2-5; 7 bases fit TRBD2. Losses at the gene ends were 6 bases for V and 5 bases for J; bases not matched to a gene: 9. This CDR3 has 13 amino acids. Germline loops: CDR1 SQVTM, CDR2 ANQGSEA. The DNA for the CDR3 is TGCAGCGTGTCCGGGGGAGGGGTGGAGACCCAGTACTTC. Translating gives CSVSGGGVETQYF.

Notes on this clone: One base separates it from a far larger clone, so it is likely a read error. The V call is TRBV7-9, the J call TRBJ2-7; D might be TRBD2 (6 bases). This CDR3 has 12 residues. Germline V gives CDR1 SEHNR, CDR2 FQNEAQ (reference sequence). V lost 5 bases and J lost 10, with 15 bases in between. CDR3 amino acids: CASSRGGEAQYF. In DNA form, the CDR3 reads TGTGCCAGCAGCAGGGGTGGGGAGGCCCAGTACTTC.

The J gene is TRBJ2-3, the V gene TRBV4-1, with D uncertain. The germline V gene encodes CDR1 MGHRA and CDR2 YSYEKL. This CDR3 spans 13 amino acids. Trimming took 7 bases from V and 6 from J, leaving 14 bases between them. CDR3 bases: TGCGCCAGCAAGGAGACTCTAGGGGATACGCAGTATTTT. Protein sequence: CASKETLGDTQYF.

To note about this clone: The same CDR3 can be traced to other DNA sequences in this sample. The chain is built from TRBV11-3 and TRBJ2-2; no firm D call. Germline CDR1 SGHNT, CDR2 YENEEA. The germline V and J ends were trimmed by 4 bases and 2 bases, with 8 bases remaining between them. The CDR3 consists of 14 residues. The CDR3 DNA reads TGTGCCAGCAGCTCTGGGCCCAACACCGGGGAGCTGTTTTTT. This codes for CASSSGPNTGELFF.

The V and J genes are TRBV28 and TRBJ2-6, with D perhaps TRBD2 (6 bases). The CDR3 is 15 amino acids. Germline V gene sequence: CDR1 MDHEN, CDR2 SYDVKM. V lost 8 bases to trimming and J lost 0 bases, with 11 bases between them. CDR3 region: CASGGGRSGANVLTF. The CDR3, as DNA: TGTGCCAGCGGAGGAGGGCGCTCTGGGGCCAACGTCCTGACTTTC.

J is TRBJ2-5 and V is TRBV30; a weak D match, TRBD2 (6 bases). The germline V and J ends were trimmed by 4 bases and 7 bases, with 19 bases remaining between them. Germline V gives CDR1 GTSNPN, CDR2 SVGIG (reference sequence). The CDR3 has 14 residues. The CDR3 DNA reads TGTGCCTGGACCTCGGGACTCTCCGAGGGGACCCAGTACTTC. It codes for CAWTSGLSEGTQYF.

This clone has just one count. The chain is built from TRBV5-1 and TRBJ2-5; 9 bases are shared with TRBD1. CDR3 size: 14 residues. The J segment lost 5 bases and the V segment lost 3 bases, leaving 5 bases of the junction unmatched. Germline CDR1 SGHRS, CDR2 YFSETQ. CDR3 region: CASSSPDRGETQYF. The CDR3 nucleotides read TGCGCCAGCAGCTCCCCGGACAGGGGTGAGACCCAGTACTTC. Full variable domain (outside the CDR3, taken from reference TRBV5-1 and TRBJ2-5): KAGVTQTPRYLIKTRGQQVTLSCSPISGHRSVSWYQQTPGQGLQFLFEYFSETQRNKGNFPGRFSGRQFSNSRSEMNVSTLELGDSALYLCASSSPDRGETQYFGPGTRLLVL.

The chain uses TRBV4-3 and TRBJ2-1, with 12 bases that match TRBD2. From germline, CDR1 is LGHNA and CDR2 YSLEER. The junction had 6 bases not matched to a gene; V was cut back by 6 bases and J by 3 bases. This CDR3 is built from 16 residues. CDR3 DNA: TGCGCCAGCAGTTCTAGCGGGAGGGCCGGCTACAATGAGCAGTTCTTC. It specifies CASSSSGRAGYNEQFF.

The V gene is TRBV18, the J gene TRBJ2-1; weak D call: TRBD2 (6 bases). V was cut by 4 bases and J by 8 bases, with 6 bases left in between. Germline V gene sequence: CDR1 KGHSH, CDR2 LQKENI. This CDR3 comprises 11 residues. The CDR3 coding sequence is TGTGCCAGCTCACGGGGGGATGAGCAGTTCTTC. This gives the protein CASSRGDEQFF.